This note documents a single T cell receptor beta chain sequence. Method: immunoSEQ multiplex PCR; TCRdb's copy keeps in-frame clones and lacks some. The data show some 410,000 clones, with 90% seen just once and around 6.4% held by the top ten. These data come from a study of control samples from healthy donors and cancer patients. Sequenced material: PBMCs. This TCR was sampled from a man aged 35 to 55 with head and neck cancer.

Here the CDR3 reads CAINTLAGGNNEQFF. DNA of the CDR3: TGTGCCATCAATACTCTAGCGGGGGGTAACAATGAGCAGTTCTTC. The chain is built from TRBV10-3 and TRBJ2-1, with 11 bases fitting TRBD2. Germline CDR1 and CDR2: ENHRY and SYGVKD. V gave up 7 bases and J gave up 5 bases; unmatched junction bases: 7. This CDR3 contains 15 residues.